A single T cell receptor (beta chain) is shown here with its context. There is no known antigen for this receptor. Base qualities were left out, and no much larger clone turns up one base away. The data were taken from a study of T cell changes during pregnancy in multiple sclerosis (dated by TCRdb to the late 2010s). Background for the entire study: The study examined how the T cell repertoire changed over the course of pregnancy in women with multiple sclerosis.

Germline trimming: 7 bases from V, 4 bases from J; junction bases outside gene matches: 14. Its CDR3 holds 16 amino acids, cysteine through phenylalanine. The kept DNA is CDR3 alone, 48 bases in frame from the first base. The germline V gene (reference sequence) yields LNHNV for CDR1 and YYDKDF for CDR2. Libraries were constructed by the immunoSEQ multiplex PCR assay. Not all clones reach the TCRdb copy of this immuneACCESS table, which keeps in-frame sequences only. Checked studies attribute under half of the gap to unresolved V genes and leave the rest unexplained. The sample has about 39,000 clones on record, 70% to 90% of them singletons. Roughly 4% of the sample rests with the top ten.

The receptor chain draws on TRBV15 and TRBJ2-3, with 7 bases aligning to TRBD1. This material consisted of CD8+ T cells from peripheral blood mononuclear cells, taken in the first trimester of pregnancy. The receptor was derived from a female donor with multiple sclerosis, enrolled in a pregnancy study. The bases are TGTGCCACCACCTCCCTAGGCCGGGACAGCGCAGATACGCAGTATTTT. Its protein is CATTSLGRDSADTQYF.